This is a list of T cell receptor beta chains from one sample in a study of T cell responses to AZD1222 COVID-19 vaccine. Method: immunoSEQ multiplex PCR; TCRdb's copy keeps in-frame clones and lacks some. The sample consists of 100,000 to 150,000 clones, just over 85% of them appearing once. The input for sequencing was peripheral blood, taken on day 0 of AZD1222 vaccination. These receptors originate from an adult in good health. CDR3s include the opening cysteine and the closing phenylalanine or tryptophan. A D gene is named only where the DNA matches it firmly. Expanded clones get a size class; other rows say once, few or many, or leave the size out.

d_gene	v_gene	len	j_gene	abundance	CDR3aa	CDR3nt
TRBD2	TRBV9	14	TRBJ2-1	NA	CASSVEGTSNEQFF	TGTGCCAGCAGCGTAGAAGGGACTAGCAATGAGCAGTTCTTC
TRBD2	TRBV4-1	15	TRBJ2-2	NA	CASSQLAVPTGELFF	TGCGCCAGCAGCCAACTAGCGGTACCCACCGGGGAGCTGTTTTTT
NA	TRBV28	15	TRBJ1-3	NA	CASSRDAGGGNTIYF	TGTGCCAGCAGCCGCGACGCGGGCGGTGGAAACACCATATATTTT
TRBD1	TRBV18	16	TRBJ2-2	NA	CASSPLVRGSAGELFF	TGTGCCAGCTCACCACTTGTCAGGGGGAGCGCCGGGGAGCTGTTTTTT
NA	TRBV27	15	TRBJ1-2	NA	CASSMYQGLESGYTF	TGTGCCAGCAGTATGTACCAGGGGTTGGAATCTGGCTACACCTTC
NA	TRBV7-2	13	TRBJ1-1	NA	CASSLYQNTEAFF	TGTGCCAGCAGCTTATACCAGAACACTGAAGCTTTCTTT
NA	TRBV4-2	14	TRBJ1-2	NA	CASSQDTPFYGYTF	TGTGCCAGCAGCCAAGATACCCCATTCTATGGCTACACCTTC
NA	TRBV6-5	14	TRBJ2-7	NA	CASSYSPNSYEQYF	TGTGCCAGCAGTTACTCGCCCAACTCCTACGAGCAGTACTTC
NA	TRBV6-5	14	TRBJ2-7	NA	CASKAGLRTYEQYF	TGTGCCAGCAAGGCAGGACTTCGGACCTACGAGCAGTACTTC
TRBD1	TRBV7-2	16	TRBJ1-2	once	CASSPRGGQGARGYTF	TGTGCCAGCAGCCCGAGAGGCGGACAGGGGGCACGTGGCTACACCTTC
NA	TRBV28	15	TRBJ2-7	NA	CASTSLRRGFYEQYF	TGTGCCAGCACCTCTCTCCGGAGAGGTTTCTACGAGCAGTACTTC
NA	TRBV2	13	TRBJ1-5	NA	CASRGQSNQPQHF	TGTGCCAGCAGAGGACAAAGCAATCAGCCCCAGCATTTT
NA	TRBV3-1/TRBV3-2	14	TRBJ2-7	NA	CASSLAGRIYEQYF	TGTGCCAGCAGCCTCGCCGGGAGAATCTACGAGCAGTACTTC
NA	TRBV29-1	12	TRBJ2-7	NA	CSVTRGSSEQYF	TGCAGCGTCACGAGGGGTTCTAGTGAGCAGTACTTC
NA	TRBV12-3/TRBV12-4	11	TRBJ1-4	NA	CASSLREKLFF	TGTGCCAGCAGTTTACGAGAAAAACTGTTTTTT
NA	TRBV10-3	13	TRBJ2-2	once	CAIKGTNTGELFF	TGTGCCATCAAAGGGACTAACACCGGGGAGCTGTTTTTT
NA	TRBV10-3	11	TRBJ1-2	NA	CAISETDGYTF	TGTGCCATCAGTGAAACGGATGGCTACACCTTC
NA	TRBV7-3	15	TRBJ2-3	NA	CASSASGEMRNTQYF	TGTGCCAGCAGCGCCTCAGGAGAGATGCGAAATACGCAGTATTTT
NA	TRBV27	14	TRBJ2-7	NA	CASSRGRTNYEQYF	TGTGCCAGCTCCCGGGGCAGGACGAACTACGAGCAGTACTTC
NA	TRBV9	16	TRBJ1-3	few	CASSAPQGHSGNTIYF	TGTGCCAGCAGCGCCCCCCAGGGACACTCTGGAAACACCATATATTTT
NA	TRBV13	13	TRBJ1-6	NA	CASRQGWNSPLHF	TGTGCCAGCAGACAGGGTTGGAATTCACCCCTCCACTTT
TRBD1	TRBV14	15	TRBJ2-5	NA	CASSQDFGQAETQYF	TGTGCCAGCAGCCAAGACTTTGGACAGGCAGAGACCCAGTACTTC
NA	TRBV7-2	14	TRBJ2-5	NA	CASNLGGSQETQYF	TGTGCCAGCAATCTAGGGGGTAGTCAAGAGACCCAGTACTTC
NA	TRBV30	12	TRBJ1-1	once	CAWSVRKSEAFF	TGTGCCTGGAGTGTACGTAAGTCTGAAGCTTTCTTT
NA	TRBV7-2	14	TRBJ2-7	NA	CASSLVTGPYEQYF	TGTGCCAGCAGCTTAGTTACAGGGCCATATGAGCAGTACTTC
TRBD2	TRBV3-1/TRBV3-2	16	TRBJ2-1	NA	CASSQASGGFYNEQFF	TGTGCCAGCAGCCAGGCTAGCGGGGGATTCTACAATGAGCAGTTCTTC
NA	TRBV5-4	17	TRBJ2-3	NA	CASSSPGLHSSHPTQYF	TGTGCCAGCAGCTCCCCGGGCCTCCACTCGTCGCACCCAACGCAGTATTTT
NA	TRBV4-1	13	TRBJ2-1	few	CASSQEPEWEQFF	TGCGCCAGCAGCCAAGAACCCGAATGGGAGCAGTTCTTC
NA	TRBV4-3	16	TRBJ1-5	NA	CASSQDVADRGQPQHF	TGCGCCAGCAGCCAAGATGTGGCGGATCGCGGGCAGCCCCAGCATTTT
NA	TRBV28	14	TRBJ1-5	few	CASSSRGIRQPQHF	TGTGCCAGCAGTTCCCGGGGGATTAGGCAGCCCCAGCATTTT
NA	TRBV18	15	TRBJ2-2	NA	CASSPQGWSTGELFF	TGTGCCAGCTCACCCCAGGGATGGAGCACCGGGGAGCTGTTTTTT
NA	TRBV4-1	14	TRBJ1-6	NA	CASSQGPGNSPLHF	TGCGCCAGCAGCCAAGGACCGGGTAATTCACCCCTCCACTTT
TRBD1	TRBV27	16	TRBJ1-1	NA	CASSRTGAGIEAEAFF	TGTGCCAGCAGTAGGACAGGAGCGGGCATTGAGGCTGAAGCTTTCTTT
NA	TRBV5-1	17	TRBJ2-2	NA	CASSLASQGTNTGELFF	TGCGCCAGCAGCTTGGCATCGCAGGGGACGAACACCGGGGAGCTGTTTTTT
NA	TRBV10-3	14	TRBJ1-1	few	CAISESRASTEAFF	TGTGCCATCAGTGAGTCGAGGGCCTCGACTGAAGCTTTCTTT
NA	TRBV11-2	15	TRBJ2-5	NA	CASSLSGTSQETQYF	TGTGCCAGCAGCTTATCCGGGACATCTCAAGAGACCCAGTACTTC
NA	TRBV10-2	15	TRBJ2-1	NA	CASRPRGSEYNEQFF	TGCGCCAGCCGGCCGCGGGGTAGCGAATACAATGAGCAGTTCTTC
NA	TRBV6-5	15	TRBJ1-1	NA	CASIQFVRGNTEAFF	TGTGCCAGCATTCAATTCGTACGGGGGAACACTGAAGCTTTCTTT
TRBD2	TRBV5-1	16	TRBJ2-3	NA	CASTLAGGRVTDTQYF	TGCGCCAGCACTCTGGCGGGGGGGCGGGTCACAGATACGCAGTATTTT
TRBD1	TRBV14	13	TRBJ1-1	NA	CASSWTGVAEAFF	TGTGCCAGCAGCTGGACAGGGGTGGCTGAAGCTTTCTTT
NA	TRBV6-5	13	TRBJ2-3	NA	CASRPGGTDTQYF	TGTGCCAGCAGGCCCGGGGGCACAGATACGCAGTATTTT
NA	TRBV3-1/TRBV3-2	11	TRBJ2-7	NA	CASSQVGEQYF	TGTGCCAGCAGCCAAGTGGGGGAGCAGTACTTC
TRBD1	TRBV3-1/TRBV3-2	12	TRBJ2-4	NA	CASSRTGQGQYF	TGTGCCAGCAGCCGGACTGGACAGGGTCAGTACTTC
NA	TRBV18	15	TRBJ1-1	once	CASSPFAQQNTEAFF	TGTGCCAGCTCACCCTTCGCACAGCAGAACACTGAAGCTTTCTTT
NA	TRBV6-6	12	TRBJ1-1	NA	CASTEDGPASFF	TGTGCCAGCACCGAGGACGGACCGGCCTCTTTCTTT
NA	TRBV27	14	TRBJ2-7	NA	CASSFQDRNYEQYF	TGTGCCAGCAGTTTCCAGGACCGCAACTACGAGCAGTACTTC
TRBD1	TRBV18	14	TRBJ1-3	NA	CASSRSGGLNTIYF	TGTGCCAGCTCACGCTCAGGGGGCTTAAACACCATATATTTT
NA	TRBV23-1	16	TRBJ1-3	NA	CASSQPVLGRGNTIYF	TGCGCCAGCAGTCAACCTGTGCTGGGCCGCGGAAACACCATATATTTT
NA	TRBV7-9	14	TRBJ2-7	once	CASSSRDFTYEQYF	TGTGCCAGCAGCTCCCGGGACTTCACCTACGAGCAGTACTTC
NA	TRBV4-3	19	TRBJ2-3	NA	CASSQDAVGGYGKTDTQYF	TGCGCCAGCAGCCAAGATGCGGTGGGGGGTTACGGTAAAACAGATACGCAGTATTTT
NA	TRBV28	14	TRBJ1-6	NA	CASRSAGRDSPLHF	TGTGCCAGCAGATCTGCGGGGCGAGATTCACCCCTCCACTTT
NA	TRBV5-4	15	TRBJ1-4	NA	CASSFDGKLNEKLFF	TGTGCCAGCAGCTTCGACGGCAAACTTAATGAAAAACTGTTTTTT